This T cell receptor beta chain emerged from a study of shared clonotypes between healthy human individuals (dated by TCRdb to the early 2020s). Notes on the research overall: A couple of women and three men aged 18 to 49 years were included in the cohort. For each donor, three plates each were used for CD4 naive and CD4 memory, two plates were used for CD8 naive, and one plate was used for CD8 memory. To estimate repertoire size and how much clonotypes are shared between individuals, the study performed deep sequencing of blood TCR repertoires from about five healthy adults. Different laboratories and diverse techniques were used to prepare libraries and sequence TCR repertoires, to increase sequencing depth and limit assay-specific biases. Between about 0.94 and 8.9 billion PBMCs per donor were obtained by leukapheresis.

With respect to this clone: Its antigen target is currently unknown. No base qualities exist here, and no much larger clone lies one base off it.

Study-wide findings and limitations: Incomplete sequencing was indicated by rarefaction of sorted-subset datasets, despite the large sequencing depth. Larger estimated clonotype richness was generally found for naive subsets than for memory subsets. The genetic and exposure-history diversity represented was limited by the small number of donors. Sharing across four donors was observed for about 5% of naive CD4, around 3.5% of naive CD8, roughly 2.4% of memory CD4, and 0.4% of memory CD8 clonotypes. Compared with non-shared clonotypes, the clonotypes found in all four sorted-subset donors had higher generation probabilities. Pairwise subsampling led to the expectation that sequencing depth would affect the degree of clonotype sharing among donors. Only blood was sampled, and tissue TCR repertoires likely differ from those in blood.

The donors were healthy, HIV-negative adults with no recently reported acute infections or vaccinations. Every donor was a Caucasian adult living in Nashville, Tennessee, USA. CD4+ T cells were enriched through magnetic negative selection, after which naive cells were positively selected on CD45RA and the remaining negative fraction served as the memory subset. After blood collection by leukapheresis, PBMCs were isolated using Ficoll-Histopaque density gradient centrifugation and then cryopreserved in the vapor phase of liquid nitrogen. Analytical flow cytometry was used to check the purity and quantity of every magnetically sorted T cell population. Genomic DNA was isolated from every sorted fraction and measured by UV absorbance on a Nanodrop 2000c. TCR CDR3 regions were amplified from genomic DNA by multiplex PCR using the deep immunoSEQ assay. For each cell subset, the extracted genomic DNA was distributed evenly across all wells of several immunoSEQ 96-well plates, and each plate served as one replicate. For sorted subsets, about 200 ng genomic DNA, equal to tens of thousands of T cell genomes, was loaded into each replicate PCR. The purified libraries were quantified using a Qubit 3.0 fluorometer, sized with a Bioanalyzer 2100, and then quantified again using the KAPA Library Quantification kit. Every immunoSEQ 96-well plate was sequenced on a separate single-read 150-cycle Illumina NextSeq 550 flow cell. From the authors' description of their analysis: Because the immunoSEQ output held only junctional sequences and lacked quality scores, the filtering could not match the filtering applied to full-length reads. To assign V/J genes and CDR3, sequences were annotated using PyIR, a Python wrapper for IgBLAST v1.9, with IMGT germline references. Reads were removed for weak V/J assignments (E-value above 1e-6), missing CDR3, stop codons, out-of-frame junctions, or ambiguous translated residues. V3J clonotypes were defined as sequences sharing an identical inferred V gene, J gene, and CDR3 amino acid sequence. Percentage overlap between repertoires was calculated by dividing the number of shared unique clonotypes by the size of the smaller repertoire. Three approaches were used to assess repertoire richness: RTK rarefaction, the Chao1 estimator, and Recon v2.1 estimates of unobserved clonotypes. Generation probabilities were computed with OLGA for all TCRbeta clonotypes obtained by the gDNA method from four donors. In TCRdb, the immuneACCESS table is reduced to in-frame sequences with V and J assigned. These tables do not hold every clone; where another copy was compared, an unresolved V gene accounts for under half, and the others remain unexplained. From that table come the V and J calls and clone size; the DNA was used to work out D and trimming. This sample gives 2 million or so clones in total; roughly 94% of them show up just once. 0.13% of the sample lies in the top ten.

The sequence came from a man between 18 and 35 years old in good health. Specimen: naive CD4+ T cells sorted from blood. The sample's cell subset or site label, in plain terms: CD45RA+ positively selected.

The sequenced DNA is TGTGCCAGCACCTGGACAGGGAGCCCTAACTATGGCTACACCTTC. This gives the protein CASTWTGSPNYGYTF. The chain is assembled from TRBV6-1 and TRBJ1-2, with 8 bases aligning to TRBD1. From a lookup of the germline V gene, CDR1 and CDR2 are MNHNS and SASEGT. The CDR3 spans 15 residues, from the cysteine through the phenylalanine. Only the CDR3 portion is preserved as DNA: 45 bases, with reading frame beginning at the first base. V is cut back by 7 bases and J by 0 bases, with 7 bases in the junction unmatched.